The TCR beta chain described here comes from a study of identical twins. This clonotype occurred a few times. The antigen is not known. TCRdb passed the 5' RACE reads through MiXCR, listing each CDR3 protein once. This table holds approximately 700,000 distinct CDR3 sequences, 15% to 20% found once. Broader study findings: Potential partial confounding of zero-insertion analyses by invariant MAIT and iNKT cells was noted.

The CDR3 has 14 amino acids. The germline V gene encodes CDR1 LGHDT and CDR2 YNNKEL (reference sequence). V gave up 6 bases and J gave up 5 bases, with 16 bases separating them. The data were also submitted as part of a second study, on T cells expressing NK-cell markers. That investigation notes: Researchers got TCR beta repertoires out of sorted CD3+CD56+NKG2C+, CD3+CD56+NKG2C- and CD3+CD56-NKG2C+ T cells.

The sequence came from a woman in her late teens or twenties in good health. What was sequenced was PBMCs. The chain employs TRBV3-1 and TRBJ1-1, with a tentative D call TRBD1 (6 bases). Here the CDR3 DNA reads TGTGCCAGCAGTCTGGGACACCTGATGACTGAAGCTTTCTTT. This gives the protein CASSLGHLMTEAFF.